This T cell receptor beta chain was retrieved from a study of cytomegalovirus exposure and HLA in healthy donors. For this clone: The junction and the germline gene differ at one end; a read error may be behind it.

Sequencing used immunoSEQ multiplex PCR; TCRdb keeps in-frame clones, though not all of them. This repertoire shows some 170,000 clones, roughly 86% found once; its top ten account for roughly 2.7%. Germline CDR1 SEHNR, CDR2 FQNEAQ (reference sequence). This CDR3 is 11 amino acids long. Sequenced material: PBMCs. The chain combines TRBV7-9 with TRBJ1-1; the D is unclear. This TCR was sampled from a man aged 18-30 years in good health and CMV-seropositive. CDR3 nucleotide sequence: TGTGCCAGCAGCTTAGGAGGGAAATGGATCTTT. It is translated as CASSLGGKWIF.